This T cell receptor beta chain was identified in a study of neurological immune-mediated disorders. Study-level background: Of the approximately 34 patients who had multiple sclerosis, around 30 had the relapsing-remitting form and 3 had the secondary progressive form.

Study-level results: The study found no CDR3 amino acid sequences shared by expanded clones across subjects, suggesting private repertoires in all groups. None of the features examined (clinical or MRI) was associated with the multiple sclerosis repertoire cluster. The study phylogenetically grouped the repertoires of 18 of 34 multiple sclerosis patients into one related-CDR3 cluster, a possible signature.

This clonotype showed up many times. The antigen remains undetermined. MiXCR, run by TCRdb on the 5' RACE reads, gives a single entry per CDR3 protein. The sample has roughly 36,000 distinct CDR3 sequences; roughly 3.1% are singletons. The time point denotes: longitudinal time-point 1 (baseline). Input material: PBMCs. The sequence was obtained from a woman aged 55-70 years with multiple sclerosis.

The CDR3 here is CAISQNGYEQYF. In DNA form, the CDR3 reads TGTGCCATCAGTCAAAATGGCTACGAGCAGTACTTC. The V call is TRBV10-3, the J call TRBJ2-7; D is unclear. The germline gives CDR1 ENHRY, CDR2 SYGVKD. The ends were cut back, 5 bases at V and 3 bases at J, with 8 bases in the middle. The CDR3 is made up of 12 amino acids.